This T cell receptor beta chain was profiled in a study of beta chain features in type 1 diabetes. Investigators reverse transcribed all isolated RNA, so they sequenced expressed TCRB transcripts. Libraries were prepared by immunoSEQ multiplex PCR; TCRdb keeps only in-frame clonotypes and omits some of them. The data hold about 150,000 clones, with about an eighth observed a single time. One heparinised blood draw averaging roughly 100 mL was given by each donor. The study's findings and limits: When Type 1 diabetes patients were examined, their TCRB CDR3s proved moderately but significantly shorter in all four CD4+ subsets.

With respect to this clone: Its specificity is not known. Other nucleotide sequences in the sample specify the same CDR3.

This CDR3 contains 14 residues. Germline V gives CDR1 MNHNS, CDR2 SASEGT. V lost 4 bases to trimming and J lost 0 bases, with 9 bases between them. The TCR comes from a man aged 18 to 35 with type 1 diabetes. Sequenced input: central memory CD4+ T cells from blood. J is TRBJ1-1 and V is TRBV6-1; no firm D call. DNA for the CDR3: TGTGCCAGCAGTGTGAGCGGCCTGAACACTGAAGCTTTCTTT. Translating gives CASSVSGLNTEAFF.